These 3 T cell receptor beta chains came from one sample sequenced in a study of cytomegalovirus exposure and HLA in healthy donors. The PCR made use of 60 Vbeta and 13 Jbeta primers. The data were produced by immunoSEQ multiplex PCR, yet TCRdb's version contains in-frame clones alone and is incomplete. The table includes 110,000 to 150,000 clones, approximately 80% detected once. The sequenced sample consisted of PBMCs. Source of these receptors: a woman aged 35 to 49 in good health and CMV-seronegative.

The chain carries TRBV7-9 and TRBJ1-1; no clear D gene. CDR3 length equals 12 residues. The V end was cut by 2 bases, the J end by 10 bases, with 11 bases between. Germline CDR1 and CDR2: SEHNR and FQNEAQ (reference sequence). CDR3 amino acids: CASSLFQDGAFF. The CDR3 coding sequence is TGTGCCAGCAGCTTATTTCAGGATGGAGCTTTCTTT.

The chain links TRBV19 to TRBJ2-7; 8 nucleotides line up with TRBD1. The V gene's germline CDR1 is LNHDA and CDR2 SQIVND (reference sequence). The CDR3 length is 16 residues. Trimming removed 1 base from V and 2 bases from J; junction bases left unmatched: 7. CDR3: CASSIVGTGVPYEQYF. CDR3 sequence (DNA): TGTGCCAGTAGTATAGTTGGGACAGGTGTCCCCTACGAGCAGTACTTC. Together with reference TRBV19 and TRBJ2-7, the CDR3 gives the full variable domain: DGGITQSPKYLFRKEGQNVTLSCEQNLNHDAMYWYRQDPGQGLRLIYYSQIVNDFQKGDIAEGYSVSREKKESFPLTVTSAQKNPTAFYLCASSIVGTGVPYEQYFGPGTRLTVT.

The chain uses TRBV14 and TRBJ2-1, with 15 bases matching TRBD2. J lost 5 bases, V lost 2 bases, and 13 bases had no gene match. The length of the CDR3 is 20 residues. Germline V gene lookup returns CDR1 SGHDN and CDR2 FVKESK. The DNA for the CDR3 is TGTGCCAGCAGCCAACAATGGGACAGGGGACTAGCGGGAGGTAACAATGAGCAGTTCTTC. Protein product: CASSQQWDRGLAGGNNEQFF.